A single sample gave rise to the 14 T cell receptor beta chains below, sequenced in a study of spatial heterogeneity in lung cancer. TCRdb re-analysed the 5' RACE reads in MiXCR, keeping a single row per CDR3 protein. The table has tens of thousands of distinct CDR3 sequences, 6% to 7.5% seen once. Time point defined: sample taken at primary tumor resection. Whole RNA was taken from tumor, nontumor lung or frozen PBMC; it was then sequenced unsorted. The specimen comprised PBMCs, sampled at surgery. These receptors originate from a female donor with early-stage non-small cell lung cancer.

Comment on this clonotype: Given a much more abundant clone one base away, this may be a read error. The chain is built from TRBV7-9 and TRBJ1-6; 8 bases are shared with TRBD1. CDR3 length: 15 residues. With V trimmed by 5 bases and J by 7 bases, 7 bases remained unmatched. Per the germline V gene, CDR1 is SEHNR and CDR2 is FQNEAQ (reference sequence). For the CDR3, the DNA is TGTGCCAGCAGCGGATTGGGACAGGACAATTCACCCCTCCACTTT. Translation gives CASSGLGQDNSPLHF.

The chain's CDR3 is CASSVVGGGGVTDTQYF. CDR3 bases: TGTGCCAGCAGCGTAGTTGGTGGCGGGGGGGTCACAGATACGCAGTATTTT. V usage is TRBV9 and J usage is TRBJ2-3; TRBD2 aligns across 9 bases. This CDR3 is 17 amino acids long. V gave up 0 bases and J gave up 2 bases; unmatched junction bases: 7. Germline CDR1 and CDR2: SGDLS and YYNGEE.

This clonotype has a count of ten or more. The genes are TRBV3-1 and TRBJ2-7; the D gene is possibly TRBD1 (5 bases). Germline loops: CDR1 LGHDT, CDR2 YNNKEL (reference sequence). Trimming stripped 0 bases from V and 2 bases from J, with 11 bases between. This CDR3 contains 15 residues. The CDR3 region has the DNA TGTGCCAGCAGCCAAGATGCAGGGAACCCCTACGAGCAGTACTTC. Protein: CASSQDAGNPYEQYF.

This clonotype showed up many times. The genes are TRBV10-3 and TRBJ2-3; 7 nucleotides agree with TRBD2. Germline CDR1 is ENHRY and CDR2 is SYGVKD. V dropped 5 bases and J dropped 0; count of bases not matched to a gene: 14. The length of the CDR3 is 18 residues. The DNA for the CDR3 is TGTGCCATCAGTTCCCCAGCGGGGTTAACCCTTAGCACAGATACGCAGTATTTT. As protein: CAISSPAGLTLSTDTQYF.

This clonotype was recorded at least ten times. The J gene is TRBJ1-2, the V gene TRBV7-9; no firm D call. CDR3 length equals 13 residues. CDR1 and CDR2 from the germline V gene are SEHNR and FQNEAQ (reference sequence). Trimming removed 4 bases from V and 11 bases from J, with 17 bases in between. The CDR3 DNA sequence: TGTGCCAGCAGCTCCGGCGGAGCACAGCGTTACACCTTC. Protein product: CASSSGGAQRYTF.

V is TRBV6-1 and J is TRBJ1-1; tentative D call: TRBD1 (5 bases). Trimming removed 7 bases from V and 1 base from J, with 10 bases in between. The CDR3 has 13 residues. Germline V gene data show CDR1 as MNHNS and CDR2 as SASEGT. CDR3 residues: CASIAGWNTEAFF. The DNA for the CDR3 is TGTGCCAGCATTGCAGGGTGGAACACTGAAGCTTTCTTT.

This clonotype was seen at least ten times. The rearrangement joins TRBV29-1 to TRBJ1-1, with D tentatively TRBD1 (5 bases). The germline V gene encodes CDR1 SQVTM and CDR2 ANQGSEA. V lost 6 bases, J lost 4 bases, and 15 bases lay in between. The CDR3 is 13 residues long. This chain's CDR3 is CSVPNSGSTEAFF. The CDR3 nucleotides are TGCAGCGTACCTAATTCAGGGTCCACTGAAGCTTTCTTT.

The V and J genes are TRBV7-6 and TRBJ2-2, with 7 bases lining up with TRBD1. Germline lookup yields CDR1 SGHVS and CDR2 FNYEAQ. The J segment lost 4 bases and the V segment lost 3 bases, leaving 14 bases of the junction unmatched. This CDR3 has 18 residues. CDR3 DNA sequence: TGTGCCAGCAGCTTTAGGCCGACAGGGCCTTCTTCCACCGGGGAGCTGTTTTTT. It is translated as CASSFRPTGPSSTGELFF.

This clonotype occurred many times. The rearrangement links TRBV20-1 to TRBJ2-1; 9 positions match TRBD1. V was pared by 5 bases and J by 10 bases, with 3 bases of the junction left unmatched. CDR1 and CDR2 (germline): DFQATT, SNEGSKA (reference sequence). The CDR3 is 11 residues long. The CDR3 nucleotides read TGCAGTGCTTACAGGGGGCGAGAGCAGTTCTTC. Amino acids: CSAYRGREQFF.

In this sample, this clonotype turned up many times. This chain links TRBV7-2 with TRBJ2-7; D perhaps matches TRBD1 (6 bases). This CDR3 is 14 amino acids long. The V end was cut by 8 bases, the J end by 3 bases, with 17 bases between. Per the germline V gene, CDR1 is SGHTA and CDR2 is FQGNSA. This CDR3 reads CASPRSEGGYEQYF. The CDR3 DNA reads TGTGCCAGCCCACGGTCCGAAGGGGGCTACGAGCAGTACTTC.

This sequence joins TRBV27 and TRBJ1-3; 8 bases agree with TRBD1. CDR3 length: 15 amino acids. Germline V CDR1 and CDR2: MNHEY, SMNVEV (reference sequence). Losses at the gene ends were 5 bases for V and 4 bases for J; bases not matched to a gene: 7. CDR3 amino acids: CASSPNRDRGNTIYF. CDR3 nucleotide sequence: TGTGCCAGCAGTCCGAACCGGGACAGGGGAAACACCATATATTTT.

This clonotype was picked up a small number of times. The rearrangement links TRBV7-9 to TRBJ1-2; TRBD1 agrees at 8 bases. Germline CDR1 is SEHNR and CDR2 is FQNEAQ (reference sequence). The V and J ends lost 1 base and 5 bases, in that order; junction bases with no gene match: 0. The CDR3 totals 13 residues. CDR3 bases: TGTGCCAGCAGCTTAGGGACAGGGTATGGCTACACCTTC. It encodes CASSLGTGYGYTF.

This clonotype was observed a few times. This rearrangement joins TRBV3-1 to TRBJ1-1; D might be TRBD1 (5 bases). Germline V lookup: CDR1 LGHDT, CDR2 YNNKEL (reference sequence). This CDR3 has 15 residues. Between the trimmed V and J ends, which lost 0 bases and 1 base, there was a span of 9 bases. This chain's CDR3 is CASSQEGHTNTEAFF. The CDR3 coding sequence is TGTGCCAGCAGCCAAGAAGGACACACGAACACTGAAGCTTTCTTT. Together with reference TRBV3-1 and TRBJ1-1, the CDR3 gives the full variable domain: DTAVSQTPKYLVTQMGNDKSIKCEQNLGHDTMYWYKQDSKKFLKIMFSYNNKELIINETVPNRFSPKSPDKAHLNLHINSLELGDSAVYFCASSQEGHTNTEAFFGQGTRLTVV.

This clonotype has ten or more counts. This chain uses TRBV7-9 with TRBJ1-1, with D unclear. The CDR3 runs to 13 residues. V shed 0 bases and J shed 7 bases, with 9 bases lying between them. Germline lookup yields CDR1 SEHNR and CDR2 FQNEAQ (reference sequence). Here the CDR3 DNA reads TGTGCCAGCAGCTTAGCGGAAGCGGGTGAAGCTTTCTTT. Protein: CASSLAEAGEAFF.